Sequencing of this T cell receptor (beta chain) was carried out in a study of CD8 T cell repertoires and HIV-1 epitope variants (dated by TCRdb to the early 2020s). General notes on the study: T cells were stimulated in separate culture wells with each of twenty-five peptides representing autologous and known Gag and Nef epitope variants. The control conditions were a CMV, EBV and flu peptide pool, the Ebola AY9 epitope as a negative control, and a well with no peptide. Tested epitopes included three Gag epitope families and Nef HW9 and YT9. Using the EasySep Human T Cell Enrichment Kit, T cells were enriched and then co-cultured with an equal number of autologous T cell-negative cells acting as antigen-presenting cells. For approximately ten days the cultures were kept in IMDM with gentamicin, and on days 3 and 7 half of the media was changed with IL-2, IL-7 and IL-15 added. A 1M T cell aliquot was kept as an uncultured baseline condition, separate from the approximately 80 T cell cultures. Running each culture condition in triplicate, except for one peptide done in duplicate, gave a total of about 75 T cell cultures. The paper as a whole reports these results and caveats: Several clonotypes recognized the Nef KF9 family and one clonotype recognized the HW9 family, while no responses to the TAALDMSHF plasma variant were seen. The assay could identify only TCR beta chains and pointed to proliferation in response to antigen, not to T cell function or cytokine profile. Roughly nine antigen-specific TCR beta clonotypes were identified, and about 6 of them appeared cross-reactive for autologous or known escape epitope variants.

In regard to this clone: Its antigen is unknown. Base-call qualities are not available, and no considerably larger clone is one nucleotide away.

Sequencing of TCR beta CDR3 regions was performed at survey depth on the immunoSEQ platform. The QIAamp DNA micro kit was used to extract genomic DNA from every cultured and uncultured CD8+ T cell population. As for the original processing: Samples with fewer than 5,000 productive reads were excluded, which removed about 6.5% of the roughly 80 HIV peptide-stimulated cultures. A MANAFEST web app trimmed sequences to CDR3 and removed nonproductive sequences, CDR3s under 5 amino acids, and those not starting C or ending F/W. Clonotypes were classified as antigen-specific only if expansion was observed in at least 2 of 3 replicates versus the no-peptide control at FDR 0.01, only within one epitope family. A frequency at least fivefold higher than in wells stimulated with peptides from other epitope families was additionally required for specific clonotypes. Entries here come from immuneACCESS through TCRdb and include only in-frame sequences with V and J called. Some clones fail to appear in such tables; in the studies checked, an unresolved V gene covers under half of the shortfall, and the cause of the remainder is unknown. V and J calls and clone size are given by that table; D and trimming were obtained from the DNA. The sample table shows around 5,000 clones, and more than 65% are seen once. The biggest ten clones account for less than 50% of the sample.

The EasySep Human CD8+ T Cell Enrichment Kit was used on day 10 to isolate CD8+ T cells from every culture. The sequenced sample consisted of cultured CD8+ T cells derived from PBMCs. This TCR derives from a male donor with HIV.

The DNA sequence reads TGTGCCAGCAGCGAGGGGACTTACGCGAATGAGCAGTTCTTC. Protein translation: CASSEGTYANEQFF. The sequence links TRBV9 to TRBJ2-1; TRBD2 might be the D gene, on 6 matching bases. The V and J ends are trimmed by 3 bases and 7 bases, leaving 14 bases between them. Including the terminal cysteine and phenylalanine, the CDR3 comprises 14 residues. This entry keeps only the CDR3 DNA: 42 bases, framed from base 1. CDR1 and CDR2 were assigned from the germline V gene as SGDLS and YYNGEE.